This passage covers 27 T cell receptor beta chains from one sample sequenced in a study of cytomegalovirus exposure and HLA in healthy donors. The PCR ran on 60 Vbeta and 13 Jbeta primers. Only in-frame clones appear in the TCRdb table, and some are missing; sequencing was by immunoSEQ multiplex PCR. The data contain some 200,000 clones, over 65% of them seen just once; the ten biggest clones take up around 2.5%. The sequenced sample consisted of PBMCs. Receptor source: a woman between 45 and 65 years old in good health and CMV-seropositive.

The V and J genes are TRBV11-2 and TRBJ2-6, with TRBD1 matching 12 bases. Looked up from germline, CDR1 is SGHAT and CDR2 is FQNNGV. V lost 3 bases to trimming and J lost 1 base; unmatched junction nucleotides: 7. CDR3 length: 19 amino acids. The CDR3 loop is CASSFRDRGLLSGANVLTF. CDR3 bases: TGTGCCAGCAGCTTTCGGGACAGGGGGCTTCTGTCTGGGGCCAACGTCCTGACTTTC.

The chain employs TRBV29-1 and TRBJ2-7; 7 bases fit TRBD1. CDR3 length equals 13 residues. The germline V gene has CDR1 SQVTM and CDR2 ANQGSEA. CDR3 DNA: TGCGCTGTCCCCGCAGGGGGTACTGACGAGCAGTACTTC. Its protein is CAVPAGGTDEQYF.

The gene calls are TRBV30 and TRBJ1-1; 8 bases align to TRBD1. Trimming removed 8 bases from V and 7 bases from J; junction bases left unmatched: 6. Germline-derived CDR1 and CDR2 are GTSNPN and SVGIG (reference sequence). The CDR3 has 11 amino acids. CDR3: CARGQGFEAFF. For the CDR3, the DNA is TGTGCCCGAGGACAGGGTTTTGAAGCTTTCTTT.

The gene calls are TRBV29-1 and TRBJ2-7; 9 positions match TRBD1. CDR1 SQVTM and CDR2 ANQGSEA come from the germline V gene. V lost 4 bases and J lost 7; bases outside the gene matches: 8. This CDR3 is built from 13 residues. For the CDR3, the DNA is TGCAGCGTTGCCGAGGACAGGGGCAGGGAGCAGTACTTC. Translating it yields CSVAEDRGREQYF.

The chain recombines TRBV28 with TRBJ2-3; 9 nucleotides match TRBD2. V shed 6 bases, J shed 2 bases, and the junction held 18 bases outside the gene matches. Germline V gene lookup returns CDR1 MDHEN and CDR2 SYDVKM. The CDR3 spans 19 residues. CDR3 DNA sequence: TGTGCCAGCAGATTGGGAGGGTCGAGCGGGGGGTCCTACACAGATACGCAGTATTTT. The encoded protein is CASRLGGSSGGSYTDTQYF.

V usage is TRBV5-4 and J usage is TRBJ2-1; D gene uncertain. Germline V gene lookup returns CDR1 SGHNT and CDR2 YYREEE (reference sequence). Trimming removed 1 base at V and 9 bases at J, with 14 bases between. The CDR3 has 14 residues. CDR3 in DNA: TGTGCCAGCAGCTTGTCTGGTAGTCTCACTGAGCAGTTCTTC. Residues: CASSLSGSLTEQFF.

This clone was seen a handful of times. This chain joins TRBV19 and TRBJ2-7; D not certain. V was shortened by 2 bases and J by 0 bases, with 5 bases between the two germline ends. Looked up from germline, CDR1 is LNHDA and CDR2 is SQIVND (reference sequence). This CDR3 is 13 amino acids long. This chain's CDR3 is CASSIQVSYEQYF. The CDR3 DNA follows: TGTGCCAGTAGTATACAGGTCTCCTACGAGCAGTACTTC.

This chain joins TRBV6-5 and TRBJ2-7, with 9 positions matching TRBD1. From germline, CDR1 is MNHEY and CDR2 SVGAGI. Trimming cost V 2 bases and J 3 bases; bases outside gene matches: 8. The CDR3 extends over 16 amino acids. In DNA form, the CDR3 reads TGTGCCAGCAGTTACCGGGGACAGGGAGCAGGCTACGAGCAGTACTTC. Translated: CASSYRGQGAGYEQYF.

The rearrangement uses TRBV2 and TRBJ1-6, with D possibly TRBD1 on 5 matching bases. This CDR3 has 15 amino acids. CDR1 is SNHLY, CDR2 FYNNEI, per germline. V lost 11 bases, J lost 0 bases, and 14 bases lay in between. The CDR3 loop reads CARGGGSSYNSPLHF. The DNA for the CDR3 is TGTGCCCGTGGGGGGGGGAGCTCCTATAATTCACCCCTCCACTTT.

The V and J genes are TRBV7-8 and TRBJ1-2; perhaps TRBD1 as D (6 bases). The CDR3 is 15 amino acids. V was shortened by 5 bases and J by 3 bases, with 16 bases between the two germline ends. Germline CDR1 reads SGHVS; CDR2 reads FQNEAQ. The CDR3 coding sequence is TGTGCCAGCAGCCCCTCGTCAGGGGCGTACTATGGCTACACCTTC. Its translation is CASSPSSGAYYGYTF.

This chain connects TRBV5-5 to TRBJ2-1; 7 bases are shared with TRBD1. J was trimmed by 7 bases and V by 1 base; bases with no gene match: 8. Germline lookup yields CDR1 SGHKS and CDR2 YYEKEE (reference sequence). The CDR3 consists of 15 residues. For the CDR3, the DNA is TGTGCCAGCAGCTTGCGTAGGGGGCCGGGAAATGAGCAGTTCTTC. Protein: CASSLRRGPGNEQFF. Supplemented by reference TRBV5-5 and TRBJ2-1, the full variable domain reads DAGVTQSPTHLIKTRGQQVTLRCSPISGHKSVSWYQQVLGQGPQFIFQYYEKEERGRGNFPDRFSARQFPNYSSELNVNALLLGDSALYLCASSLRRGPGNEQFFGPGTRLTVL.

The J gene is TRBJ2-1, the V gene TRBV29-1, with D perhaps TRBD1 (6 bases). Deletions cut 8 bases from V and 9 bases from J, with 14 bases between. Germline CDR1 is SQVTM and CDR2 is ANQGSEA. CDR3 length: 11 amino acids. The CDR3 DNA follows: TGCAGCAAACTGGGGGCTGGTGAGCAGTTCTTC. Translation gives CSKLGAGEQFF.

This chain connects TRBV19 to TRBJ1-2; 7 bases match TRBD1. Germline V gives CDR1 LNHDA, CDR2 SQIVND (reference sequence). Trimming at V came to 1 base and at J to 5 bases, leaving 4 bases not matched to a gene. CDR3 size: 14 residues. CDR3 residues: CASSIAPGGYGYTF. The CDR3 region has the DNA TGTGCCAGTAGTATAGCCCCAGGGGGATATGGCTACACCTTC.

V is TRBV2 and J is TRBJ2-5; TRBD1 might be the D (6 bases). In germline, CDR1 is SNHLY, CDR2 FYNNEI. The CDR3 covers 16 residues. V lost 3 bases and J 1 base, leaving 15 bases between the germline ends. CDR3 amino acids: CASSDIRTVSQETQYF. The CDR3 nucleotides are TGTGCCAGCAGTGATATAAGGACAGTTAGCCAAGAGACCCAGTACTTC.

The genes are TRBV5-1 and TRBJ2-1, with 9 bases identical to TRBD1. Germline loops: CDR1 SGHRS, CDR2 YFSETQ. The CDR3 length is 17 residues. V was pared by 0 bases and J by 6 bases, with 10 bases of the junction left unmatched. The CDR3 spells CASSLAPPGQGGNEQFF. CDR3 nucleotide sequence: TGCGCCAGCAGCTTGGCCCCTCCGGGACAGGGAGGCAATGAGCAGTTCTTC.

The chain is built from TRBV7-9 and TRBJ1-3; weak D call: TRBD1 (6 bases). Germline values: CDR1 SEHNR, CDR2 FQNEAQ (reference sequence). V shed 4 bases and J shed 6 bases, with 16 bases lying between them. The CDR3 runs 15 residues. The CDR3 region has the DNA TGTGCCAGCAGCTCCCGTGGACAGCCTTTAAACACCATATATTTT. Its translation is CASSSRGQPLNTIYF.

By frequency in the sample, this clone is medium-sized (0.01 to 0.1%). The CDR3 sequence is CASSTTSVNNEQFF. As DNA, the CDR3 is TGTGCCAGCAGCACGACTAGCGTGAACAATGAGCAGTTCTTC. This rearrangement joins TRBV28 to TRBJ2-1; 8 positions match TRBD2. Germline V gene data show CDR1 as MDHEN and CDR2 as SYDVKM. This CDR3 spans 14 amino acids. V gave up 6 bases and J gave up 5 bases; unmatched junction bases: 6.

The V and J genes are TRBV7-9 and TRBJ2-1, with 10 bases lining up with TRBD1. This CDR3 contains 15 residues. CDR1 is SEHNR and CDR2 is FQNEAQ in the germline V gene (reference sequence). The trim removed 3 bases at V and 8 bases at J, leaving 7 bases unmatched. The CDR3 bases are TGTGCCAGCAGCTTCAGACAGGGGGCTTTGGATGAGCAGTTCTTC. Translated: CASSFRQGALDEQFF.

CDR3 coding DNA: TGCGCCAGCAGCCAAGAGACAGGGGTCTTCACTGAAGCTTTCTTT. It translates to CASSQETGVFTEAFF. The V call is TRBV4-1, the J call TRBJ1-1; 8 bases line up with TRBD1. Germline loops: CDR1 MGHRA, CDR2 YSYEKL. J lost 4 bases, V lost 0 bases, and 4 bases had no gene match. The CDR3 is 15 amino acids.

This clone showed up just once. Sequence at one end of the junction differs from germline and may be a read error. DNA of the CDR3: TGTTCCAGCAGCCCCGGACGGGGGTCCTACGAGCAGTACTTC. As protein: CSSSPGRGSYEQYF. V usage is TRBV7-9 and J usage is TRBJ2-7; TRBD2 might be the D (6 bases). Per the germline V gene, CDR1 is SEHNR and CDR2 is FQNEAQ (reference sequence). The CDR3 sequence is 14 residues long.

This chain joins TRBV19 and TRBJ1-5; 9 nucleotides agree with TRBD1. This CDR3 contains 21 residues. Per the germline V gene, CDR1 is LNHDA and CDR2 is SQIVND (reference sequence). Trimming cost V 3 bases and J 0 bases; bases outside gene matches: 18. This CDR3 is CASSMNTPGQGSGYSNQPQHF. For the CDR3, the DNA is TGTGCCAGTAGTATGAACACCCCGGGACAGGGATCCGGATATAGCAATCAGCCCCAGCATTTT.

The chain links TRBV29-1 to TRBJ2-3; TRBD2 matches at 9 bases. The CDR3 spans 16 residues. Trimming at V came to 7 bases and at J to 3 bases, leaving 14 bases not matched to a gene. CDR1 and CDR2 from the germline V gene are SQVTM and ANQGSEA. Here the CDR3 reads CSGEGGGAWGTDTQYF. DNA of the CDR3: TGCAGCGGGGAGGGCGGGGGGGCCTGGGGGACAGATACGCAGTATTTT.

This clone showed up just once. CDR3 sequence: CASSEQDTGELFF. The CDR3 region has the DNA TGCGCCAGCAGCGAACAGGACACCGGGGAGCTGTTTTTT. This chain connects TRBV5-1 to TRBJ2-2; perhaps TRBD1 as D (5 bases). In germline, CDR1 is SGHRS, CDR2 YFSETQ. There are 13 residues in the CDR3. V was trimmed by 4 bases and J by 3 bases, leaving 7 bases between them.

This clone was seen a few times. The chain combines TRBV18 with TRBJ1-2, with no clear D. V was cut by 6 bases and J by 4 bases, with 12 bases left in between. CDR1 is KGHSH and CDR2 is LQKENI in the germline V gene. The CDR3 runs to 13 residues. The CDR3 reads CASSQEASYGYTF. In DNA, the CDR3 is TGTGCCAGCTCGCAGGAAGCTTCCTATGGCTACACCTTC.

This clone has more than one count but fewer than ten. The chain combines TRBV19 with TRBJ1-1; 8 nucleotides agree with TRBD1. Trimming at V came to 3 bases and at J to 0 bases, leaving 0 bases not matched to a gene. CDR3 length: 14 residues. Germline lookup yields CDR1 LNHDA and CDR2 SQIVND (reference sequence). The DNA of the CDR3 is TGTGCCAGTAGTATGGACAGGGTGAACACTGAAGCTTTCTTT. This codes for CASSMDRVNTEAFF.

This clone was seen a few times. V is TRBV28 and J is TRBJ1-1, with D perhaps matching TRBD1 (5 bases). Germline lookup yields CDR1 MDHEN and CDR2 SYDVKM. The CDR3 contains 12 residues. Trimming cost V 5 bases and J 5 bases, with 9 bases left between them. Here the CDR3 reads CASSGGRTEAFF. CDR3 nucleotides: TGTGCCAGCAGTGGGGGGAGGACTGAAGCTTTCTTT.

This chain uses TRBV7-9 with TRBJ1-6; 9 bases agree with TRBD1. Germline values: CDR1 SEHNR, CDR2 FQNEAQ (reference sequence). Trimming cost V 6 bases and J 6 bases; bases outside gene matches: 18. The CDR3 spans 19 residues. In nucleotides, the CDR3 is TGTGCCAGCAGTTTTGAGACCGGGACAGGGTTTTCGTCTAATTCACCCCTCCACTTT. This gives the protein CASSFETGTGFSSNSPLHF.